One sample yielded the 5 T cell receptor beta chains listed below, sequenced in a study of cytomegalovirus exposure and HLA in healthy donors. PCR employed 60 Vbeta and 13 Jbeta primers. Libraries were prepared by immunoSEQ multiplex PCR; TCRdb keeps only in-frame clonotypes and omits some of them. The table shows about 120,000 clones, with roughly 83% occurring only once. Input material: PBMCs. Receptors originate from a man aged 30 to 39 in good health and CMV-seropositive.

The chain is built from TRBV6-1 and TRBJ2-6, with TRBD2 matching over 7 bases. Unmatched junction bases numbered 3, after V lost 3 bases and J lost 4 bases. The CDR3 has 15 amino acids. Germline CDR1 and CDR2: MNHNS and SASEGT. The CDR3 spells CASSDWGGGANVLTF. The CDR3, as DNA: TGTGCCAGCAGTGACTGGGGAGGGGGGGCCAACGTCCTGACTTTC.

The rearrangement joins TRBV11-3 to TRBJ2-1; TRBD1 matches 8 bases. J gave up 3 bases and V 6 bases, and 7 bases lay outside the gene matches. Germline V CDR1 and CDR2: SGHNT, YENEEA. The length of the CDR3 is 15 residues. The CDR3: CASRPGTGDYNEQFF. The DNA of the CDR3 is TGTGCCAGCAGACCGGGGACAGGAGACTACAATGAGCAGTTCTTC.

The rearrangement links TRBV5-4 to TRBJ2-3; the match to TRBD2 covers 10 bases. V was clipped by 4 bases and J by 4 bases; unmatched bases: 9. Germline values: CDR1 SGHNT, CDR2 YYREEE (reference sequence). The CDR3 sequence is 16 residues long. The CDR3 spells CASSGRAGGPADTQYF. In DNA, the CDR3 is TGTGCCAGCAGCGGCCGAGCGGGGGGGCCGGCAGATACGCAGTATTTT.

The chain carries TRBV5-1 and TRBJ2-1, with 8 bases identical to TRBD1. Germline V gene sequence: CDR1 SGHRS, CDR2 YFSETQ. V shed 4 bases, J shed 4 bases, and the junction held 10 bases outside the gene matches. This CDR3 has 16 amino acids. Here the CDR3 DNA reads TGCGCCAGCAGCCTTTCAACTCAGGGGGCATACAATGAGCAGTTCTTC. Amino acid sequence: CASSLSTQGAYNEQFF.

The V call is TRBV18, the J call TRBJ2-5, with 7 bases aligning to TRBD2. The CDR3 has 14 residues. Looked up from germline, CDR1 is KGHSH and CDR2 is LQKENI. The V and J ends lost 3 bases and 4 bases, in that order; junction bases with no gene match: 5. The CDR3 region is CASSPPGGRETQYF. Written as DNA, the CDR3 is TGTGCCAGCTCACCCCCGGGGGGAAGAGAGACCCAGTACTTC.